Described below is a single T cell receptor beta chain sequence and its context. Its cognate antigen is unknown. This sample is drawn from a study of cytotoxic CD8 clonotypes in ibrutinib-treated CLL. Study in general: Of the patients, about a dozen were relapsed/refractory, about 15 treatment-naive and 17 IGHV unmutated. Patients gave response samples after a median roughly 11 months of treatment, range 6 to 36. Whole-study findings and limits: Age-matched healthy donor levels were exceeded by baseline clonality, which tracked circulating CD8+ T-cell counts.

V was clipped by 3 bases and J by 5 bases; unmatched bases: 7. CDR1 is SNHLY and CDR2 is FYNNEI in the germline V gene. The CDR3 consists of 15 residues. Using immunoSEQ multiplex PCR, the repertoire was profiled, and TCRdb retains in-frame clones only, with some absent. The sample carries 200,000 or so clones, about three quarters recorded once. V usage is TRBV2 and J usage is TRBJ2-3; 8 nucleotides align to TRBD2. The specimen was PBMCs, collected after 12 months of ibrutinib treatment. This receptor was taken from a human donor with chronic lymphocytic leukemia. The DNA for the CDR3 is TGTGCCAGCAGTGAGGAGCGGGGGACAATAGATACGCAGTATTTT. Encoded protein: CASSEERGTIDTQYF. Full variable domain (outside the CDR3, taken from reference TRBV2 and TRBJ2-3): EPEVTQTPSHQVTQMGQEVILRCVPISNHLYFYWYRQILGQKVEFLVSFYNNEISEKSEIFDDQFSVERPDGSNFTLKIRSTKLEDSAMYFCASSEERGTIDTQYFGPGTRLTVL.